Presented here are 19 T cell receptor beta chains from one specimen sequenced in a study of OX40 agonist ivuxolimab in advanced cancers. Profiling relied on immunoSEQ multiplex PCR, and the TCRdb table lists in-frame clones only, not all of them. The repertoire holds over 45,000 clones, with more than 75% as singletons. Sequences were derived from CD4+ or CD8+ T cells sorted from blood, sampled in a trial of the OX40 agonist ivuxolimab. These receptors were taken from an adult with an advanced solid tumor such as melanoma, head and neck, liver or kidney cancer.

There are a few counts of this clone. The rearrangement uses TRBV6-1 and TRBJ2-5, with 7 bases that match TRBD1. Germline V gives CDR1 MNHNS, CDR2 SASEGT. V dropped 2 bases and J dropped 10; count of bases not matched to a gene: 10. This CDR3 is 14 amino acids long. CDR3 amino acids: CASSEMADRAVQYF. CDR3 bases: TGTGCCAGCAGTGAAATGGCTGACAGGGCAGTCCAGTACTTC.

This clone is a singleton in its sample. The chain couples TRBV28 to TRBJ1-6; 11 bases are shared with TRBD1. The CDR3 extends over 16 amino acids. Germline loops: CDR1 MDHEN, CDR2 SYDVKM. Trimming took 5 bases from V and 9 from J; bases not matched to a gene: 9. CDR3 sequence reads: CASSLTRGQGASPLHF. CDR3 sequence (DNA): TGTGCCAGCAGTCTTACTCGAGGACAGGGGGCTTCACCCCTCCACTTT.

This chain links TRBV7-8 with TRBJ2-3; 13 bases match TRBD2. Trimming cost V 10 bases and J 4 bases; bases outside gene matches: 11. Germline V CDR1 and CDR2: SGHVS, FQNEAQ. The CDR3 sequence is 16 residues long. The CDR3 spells CATRFGTSGTPDTQYF. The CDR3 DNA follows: TGTGCCACCAGGTTCGGGACTAGCGGGACCCCAGATACGCAGTATTTT.

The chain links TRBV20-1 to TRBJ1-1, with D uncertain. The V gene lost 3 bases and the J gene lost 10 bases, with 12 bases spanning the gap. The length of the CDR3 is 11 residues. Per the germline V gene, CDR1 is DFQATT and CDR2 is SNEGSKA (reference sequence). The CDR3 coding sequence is TGCAGTGCTAGCTTCCGGCTTGTAGCTTTCTTT. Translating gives CSASFRLVAFF.

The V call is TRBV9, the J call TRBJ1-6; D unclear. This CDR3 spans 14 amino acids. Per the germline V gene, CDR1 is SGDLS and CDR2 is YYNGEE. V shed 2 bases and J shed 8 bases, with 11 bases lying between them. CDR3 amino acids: CASSVHSGDSPLHF. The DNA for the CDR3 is TGTGCCAGCAGCGTTCACAGCGGAGATTCACCCCTCCACTTT.

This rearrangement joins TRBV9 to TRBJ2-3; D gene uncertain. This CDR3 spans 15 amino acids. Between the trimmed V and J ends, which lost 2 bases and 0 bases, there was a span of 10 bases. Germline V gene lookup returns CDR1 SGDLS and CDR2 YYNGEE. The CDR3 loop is CASSVIADSTDTQYF. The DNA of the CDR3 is TGTGCCAGCAGCGTCATTGCGGATAGCACAGATACGCAGTATTTT.

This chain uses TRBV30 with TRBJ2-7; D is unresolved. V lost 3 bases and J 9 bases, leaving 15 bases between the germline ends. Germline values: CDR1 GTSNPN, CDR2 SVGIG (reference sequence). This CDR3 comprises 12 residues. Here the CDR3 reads CAWSGDSLVQYF. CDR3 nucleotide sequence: TGTGCCTGGAGCGGAGATTCCTTGGTGCAGTACTTC.

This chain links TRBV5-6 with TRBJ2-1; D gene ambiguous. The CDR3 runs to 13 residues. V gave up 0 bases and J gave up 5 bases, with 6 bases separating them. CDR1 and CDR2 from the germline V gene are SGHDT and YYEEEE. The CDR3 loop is CASSLVRDNEQFF. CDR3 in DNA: TGTGCCAGCAGCTTGGTCAGAGACAATGAGCAGTTCTTC.

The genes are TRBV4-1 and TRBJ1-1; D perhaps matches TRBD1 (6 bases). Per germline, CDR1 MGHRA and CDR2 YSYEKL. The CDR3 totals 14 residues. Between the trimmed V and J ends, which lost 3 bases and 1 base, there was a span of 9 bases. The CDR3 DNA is TGCGCCAGCAGCCAGAAGGACAGGAACACTGAAGCTTTCTTT. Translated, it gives CASSQKDRNTEAFF.

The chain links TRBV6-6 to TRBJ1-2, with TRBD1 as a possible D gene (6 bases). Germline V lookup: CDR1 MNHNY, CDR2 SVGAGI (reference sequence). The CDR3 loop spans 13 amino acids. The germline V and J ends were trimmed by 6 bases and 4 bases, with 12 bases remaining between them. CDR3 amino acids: CASRIGQSYGYTF. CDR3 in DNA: TGTGCCAGCAGAATTGGACAGTCCTATGGCTACACCTTC.

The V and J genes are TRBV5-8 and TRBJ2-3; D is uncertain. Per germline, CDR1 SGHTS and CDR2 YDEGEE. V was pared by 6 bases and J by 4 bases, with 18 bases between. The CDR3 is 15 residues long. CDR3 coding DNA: TGTGCCAGCAACCTCCAGCGAATCATGCCAGATACGCAGTATTTT. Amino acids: CASNLQRIMPDTQYF.

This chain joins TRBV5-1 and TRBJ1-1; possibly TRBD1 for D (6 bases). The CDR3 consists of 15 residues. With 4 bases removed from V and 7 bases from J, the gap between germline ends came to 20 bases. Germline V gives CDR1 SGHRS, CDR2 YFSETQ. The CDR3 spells CASSPTQGRVGEAFF. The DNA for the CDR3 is TGCGCCAGCAGCCCTACCCAGGGGCGGGTCGGTGAAGCTTTCTTT.

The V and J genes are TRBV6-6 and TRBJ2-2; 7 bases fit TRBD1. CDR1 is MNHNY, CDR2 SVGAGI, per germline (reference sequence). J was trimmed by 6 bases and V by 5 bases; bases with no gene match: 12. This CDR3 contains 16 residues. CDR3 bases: TGTGCCAGCAGTAAACCCCCCGGGACAGTAGCCGGGGAGCTGTTTTTT. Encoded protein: CASSKPPGTVAGELFF.

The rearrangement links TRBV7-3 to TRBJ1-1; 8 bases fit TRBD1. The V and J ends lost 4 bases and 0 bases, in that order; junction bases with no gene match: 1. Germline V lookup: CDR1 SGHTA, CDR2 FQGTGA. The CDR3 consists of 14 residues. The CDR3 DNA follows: TGTGCCAGCAGCTCGGGACAGGTGAACACTGAAGCTTTCTTT. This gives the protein CASSSGQVNTEAFF.

The CDR3 DNA follows: TGTGCCAGCAGCTCGTGGGGAGGTCAGCTACCTTCTGGAAACACCATATATTTT. Its protein is CASSSWGGQLPSGNTIYF. J is TRBJ1-3 and V is TRBV7-9, with unresolved D. Germline V CDR1 and CDR2: SEHNR, FQNEAQ (reference sequence). This CDR3 spans 18 amino acids. V was cut by 4 bases and J by 1 base, with 20 bases left in between.

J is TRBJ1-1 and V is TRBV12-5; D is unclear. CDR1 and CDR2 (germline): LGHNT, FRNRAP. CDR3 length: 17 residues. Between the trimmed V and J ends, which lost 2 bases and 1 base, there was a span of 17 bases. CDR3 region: CASGLSRWSHPNTEAFF. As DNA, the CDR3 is TGTGCTAGTGGTTTGTCACGGTGGAGTCACCCGAACACTGAAGCTTTCTTT.

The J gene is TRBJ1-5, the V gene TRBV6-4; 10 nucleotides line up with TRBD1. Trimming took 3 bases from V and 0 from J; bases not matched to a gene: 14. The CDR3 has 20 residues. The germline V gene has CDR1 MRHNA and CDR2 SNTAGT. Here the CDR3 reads CASSEKMGQGNGYSNQPQHF. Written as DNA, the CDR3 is TGTGCCAGCAGTGAGAAAATGGGACAGGGGAACGGCTATAGCAATCAGCCCCAGCATTTT.

CDR3 in amino acids: CASTPRAGGPDEQFF. The CDR3 DNA reads as TGCGCCAGCACCCCCCGGGCGGGAGGGCCGGATGAGCAGTTCTTC. The chain employs TRBV5-1 and TRBJ2-1; TRBD2 matches 9 bases. The J segment lost 8 bases and the V segment lost 6 bases, leaving 12 bases of the junction unmatched. The CDR3 sequence is 15 residues long. In germline, CDR1 is SGHRS, CDR2 YFSETQ. Full variable domain (remainder filled in from reference TRBV5-1 and TRBJ2-1): KAGVTQTPRYLIKTRGQQVTLSCSPISGHRSVSWYQQTPGQGLQFLFEYFSETQRNKGNFPGRFSGRQFSNSRSEMNVSTLELGDSALYLCASTPRAGGPDEQFFGPGTRLTVL.

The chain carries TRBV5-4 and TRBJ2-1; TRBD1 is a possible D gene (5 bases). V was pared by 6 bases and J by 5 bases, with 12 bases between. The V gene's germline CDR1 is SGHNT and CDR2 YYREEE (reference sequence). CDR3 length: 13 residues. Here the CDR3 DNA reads TGTGCCAGCACCCAGGGCAGGAACAATGAGCAGTTCTTC. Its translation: CASTQGRNNEQFF.